The 16 T cell receptor beta chains reported below all come from one sample, sequenced in a study of regulatory T cells in long-lasting Graves disease. As to time point: newly diagnosed GD, antithyroid drugs for less than 3 months. The TCR library was prepared using RNA isolated from PBMCs. Construction of the TCR beta libraries employed iRepertoire HTBI primers in conjunction with Arm-PCR of CDR3 regions. TCRdb used MiXCR to reprocess the multiplex PCR reads, holding one entry per CDR3 protein. The table has about 430,000 distinct CDR3 sequences, 15% seen once. The same sample was also studied in work on T cells in Graves' hyperthyroidism and ophthalmopathy.

The input for sequencing was peripheral blood mononuclear cells (PBMCs), taken at new diagnosis, from a patient treated with antithyroid drugs. These receptors originate from a middle-aged woman with Graves disease.

This clonotype showed up many times. This rearrangement joins TRBV27 to TRBJ2-7, with D maybe TRBD2 (5 bases). The CDR3 is made up of 14 amino acids. V lost 3 bases and J 6 bases, leaving 15 bases between the germline ends. Germline assignment: CDR1 MNHEY and CDR2 SMNVEV (reference sequence). The CDR3 loop is CASSLGGSLSEQYF. CDR3 nucleotide sequence: TGTGCCAGCAGTTTGGGTGGGAGTCTCTCCGAGCAGTACTTC.

The table lists this clonotype with many counts. The chain has TRBV10-3 and TRBJ2-2; 9 bases line up with TRBD2. CDR3 length: 18 amino acids. The germline gives CDR1 ENHRY, CDR2 SYGVKD. V was clipped by 2 bases and J by 1 base; unmatched bases: 8. CDR3 loop: CAISETIFSGRNTGELFF. CDR3 DNA sequence: TGTGCCATCAGTGAGACCATTTTTAGCGGGAGGAACACCGGGGAGCTGTTTTTT.

The V call is TRBV30, the J call TRBJ1-2; D is undetermined. Trimming removed 0 bases at V and 7 bases at J, with 12 bases between. Germline CDR1 is GTSNPN and CDR2 is SVGIG (reference sequence). The CDR3 is made up of 13 amino acids. CDR3 in amino acids: CAWSVRDPGGYTF. DNA of the CDR3: TGTGCCTGGAGTGTACGCGACCCGGGTGGCTACACCTTC.

In this sample, this clonotype turned up many times. This chain uses TRBV19 with TRBJ2-3, with 15 bases identical to TRBD2. CDR1 is LNHDA, CDR2 SQIVND, per germline (reference sequence). CDR3 size: 17 residues. V dropped 6 bases and J dropped 3; count of bases not matched to a gene: 7. DNA of the CDR3: TGTGCCAGTAGACCTGGACTAGCGGGAGGGGGAACAGATACGCAGTATTTT. The encoded protein is CASRPGLAGGGTDTQYF.

This clonotype has a count of ten or more. This chain uses TRBV2 with TRBJ1-2; the D gene is possibly TRBD1 (5 bases). The CDR3 has 14 residues. Per the germline V gene, CDR1 is SNHLY and CDR2 is FYNNEI. Trimming stripped 6 bases from V and 0 bases from J, with 11 bases between. The CDR3 DNA reads as TGTGCCAGCAGCCCGTCCAGGGCTAACTATGGCTACACCTTC. Translation: CASSPSRANYGYTF. The whole variable domain, remainder taken from reference TRBV2 and TRBJ1-2, is EPEVTQTPSHQVTQMGQEVILRCVPISNHLYFYWYRQILGQKVEFLVSFYNNEISEKSEIFDDQFSVERPDGSNFTLKIRSTKLEDSAMYFCASSPSRANYGYTFGSGTRLTVV.

The V gene is TRBV4-1, the J gene TRBJ2-2, with D maybe TRBD1 (6 bases). The V end was cut by 1 base, the J end by 4 bases, with 16 bases between. Germline CDR1 is MGHRA and CDR2 is YSYEKL. The CDR3 runs 17 residues. The CDR3 spells CASSQGLRGRGTGELFF. In DNA form, the CDR3 reads TGCGCCAGCAGCCAAGGACTTAGGGGCAGGGGCACCGGGGAGCTGTTTTTT.

The sample holds many counts of this clonotype. Compared with germline, one end of the junction differs, possibly owing to a read error. The rearrangement uses TRBV2 and TRBJ1-5; TRBD1 aligns across 12 bases. Germline V gene lookup returns CDR1 SNHLY and CDR2 FYNNEI. The CDR3 has 16 amino acids. The CDR3 nucleotides read TGTGCCAGCAGTGAATATGGGACAGGGGGCAAACAGCCCCAGCATTTT. Translation gives CASSEYGTGGKQPQHF.

V is TRBV11-2 and J is TRBJ2-1, with a tentative D call TRBD2 (7 bases). Trimming cost V 1 base and J 14 bases, with 18 bases left between them. This CDR3 comprises 14 residues. Per the germline V gene, CDR1 is SGHAT and CDR2 is FQNNGV. In nucleotides, the CDR3 is TGTGCCAGCAGCTTAGGGGGGGGCCATAGCTCGGAGTTCTTC. The encoded protein is CASSLGGGHSSEFF.

At least ten counts were recorded for this clonotype. The chain recombines TRBV2 with TRBJ2-7; TRBD1 or TRBD2 may be the D gene (5 bases each). Trimming shortened V by 3 bases and J by 3 bases, and 9 bases separated the two germline ends. The germline CDR1 and CDR2 sequences are SNHLY and FYNNEI. The CDR3 covers 13 residues. The CDR3 DNA follows: TGTGCCAGCAGTGAGGGGACCGACTACGAGCAGTACTTC. Its translation is CASSEGTDYEQYF. The full variable domain, completed using reference TRBV2 and TRBJ2-7, is EPEVTQTPSHQVTQMGQEVILRCVPISNHLYFYWYRQILGQKVEFLVSFYNNEISEKSEIFDDQFSVERPDGSNFTLKIRSTKLEDSAMYFCASSEGTDYEQYFGPGTRLTVT.

This clonotype was recorded a few times. The genes are TRBV3-1 and TRBJ2-3, with no clear D. The germline V gene has CDR1 LGHDT and CDR2 YNNKEL (reference sequence). The CDR3 contains 15 residues. Deletions cut 2 bases from V and 0 bases from J, with 9 bases between. The CDR3 protein is CASSQNLVSTDTQYF. The CDR3 DNA is TGTGCCAGCAGCCAAAATCTAGTCAGCACAGATACGCAGTATTTT.

This clonotype was detected many times. V gene TRBV12-3 or TRBV12-4 combines with J gene TRBJ2-6, with 8 nucleotides matching TRBD1. The CDR3 has 16 amino acids. J was trimmed by 2 bases and V by 4 bases; bases with no gene match: 4. CDR3 in amino acids: CASSSYRGTGANVLTF. The CDR3 DNA reads TGTGCCAGCAGTTCATACAGGGGGACTGGGGCCAACGTCCTGACTTTC.

This clonotype was observed at least ten times. The rearrangement uses TRBV11-2 and TRBJ2-5; TRBD1 matches at 9 bases. V trimming: 5 bases; J trimming: 4 bases; junction bases outside the gene matches: 14. This CDR3 contains 17 residues. In germline, CDR1 is SGHAT, CDR2 FQNNGV. CDR3 sequence: CASSLVFRDREGETQYF. Written as DNA, the CDR3 is TGTGCCAGCAGCCTAGTTTTCCGGGACAGGGAGGGAGAGACCCAGTACTTC.

This clonotype has a count of ten or more. The gene calls are TRBV11-3 and TRBJ2-5, with a possible D match to TRBD2 (5 bases). Trimming shortened V by 3 bases and J by 5 bases, and 10 bases separated the two germline ends. Germline V lookup: CDR1 SGHNT, CDR2 YENEEA. The CDR3 runs to 13 residues. CDR3 loop: CASSFAPGETQYF. For the CDR3, the DNA is TGTGCCAGCAGCTTCGCCCCGGGGGAGACCCAGTACTTC.

Many counts were recorded for this clonotype. CDR3 region: CASSLQRDQETQYF. In nucleotides, the CDR3 is TGTGCCAGCAGCTTACAACGGGATCAAGAGACCCAGTACTTC. The chain links TRBV7-9 to TRBJ2-5; maybe TRBD2 (5 bases). This CDR3 is 14 amino acids long. The germline V gene has CDR1 SEHNR and CDR2 FQNEAQ (reference sequence). Deletions cut 2 bases from V and 2 bases from J, with 9 bases between.

This clonotype showed up many times. The chain is built from TRBV7-9 and TRBJ2-1; a weak D match, TRBD2 (6 bases). Trimming removed 4 bases at V and 2 bases at J, with 12 bases between. The CDR3 covers 15 residues. Germline V gene lookup returns CDR1 SEHNR and CDR2 FQNEAQ (reference sequence). The CDR3, as DNA: TGTGCCAGCAGCTCCCACGGGACTCCCTACAATGAGCAGTTCTTC. Translating gives CASSSHGTPYNEQFF.

This clonotype has only a few counts. The rearrangement links TRBV19 to TRBJ1-5; 7 nucleotides line up with TRBD1. This CDR3 has 13 amino acids. The ends lost 4 bases at V and 6 bases at J; junction bases unmatched: 3. CDR1 LNHDA and CDR2 SQIVND come from the germline V gene (reference sequence). The CDR3 nucleotides read TGTGCCAGTAGTACGACAGGGATTCAGCCCCAGCATTTT. Translated: CASSTTGIQPQHF.